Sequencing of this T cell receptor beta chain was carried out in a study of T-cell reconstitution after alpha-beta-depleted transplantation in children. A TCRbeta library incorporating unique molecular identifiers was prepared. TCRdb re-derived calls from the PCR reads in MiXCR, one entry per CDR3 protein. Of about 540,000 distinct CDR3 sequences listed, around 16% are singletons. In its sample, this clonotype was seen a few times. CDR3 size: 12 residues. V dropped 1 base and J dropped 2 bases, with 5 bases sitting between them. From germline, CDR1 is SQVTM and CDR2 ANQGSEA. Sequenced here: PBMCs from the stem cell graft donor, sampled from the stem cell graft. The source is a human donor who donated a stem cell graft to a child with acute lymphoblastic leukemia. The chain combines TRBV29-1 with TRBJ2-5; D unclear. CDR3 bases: TGCAGCGTTGAAGGTCAGCAAGAGACCCAGTACTTC. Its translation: CSVEGQQETQYF.